These 6 T cell receptor beta chains were sequenced from one sample in a study of beta chain features in type 1 diabetes. The entirety of the isolated RNA underwent reverse transcription, so expressed TCRB transcripts were sequenced. Clones were sequenced by immunoSEQ multiplex PCR, and TCRdb holds only the in-frame ones, with some missing. The profile covers 160,000 or so clones, with 11% appearing a single time and about 2.1% taken by the ten largest. Source material: central memory CD4+ T cells from blood. The receptors shown here come from a man aged 18 to 29 in good health.

The chain combines TRBV4-3 with TRBJ1-4; tentatively, D is TRBD1 (5 bases). The length of the CDR3 is 13 residues. V was pared by 6 bases and J by 5 bases, with 10 bases between. Germline loops: CDR1 LGHNA, CDR2 YSLEER. The CDR3 spells CASSRQRNEKLFF. The CDR3 DNA reads TGCGCCAGCAGTCGACAGAGAAATGAAAAACTGTTTTTT.

At least ten counts were recorded for this clone. The chain uses TRBV29-1 and TRBJ2-1; the D gene is possibly TRBD1 (6 bases). The V gene's germline CDR1 is SQVTM and CDR2 ANQGSEA. The germline V and J ends were trimmed by 7 bases and 5 bases, with 15 bases remaining between them. The CDR3 is 13 residues long. CDR3 residues: CSGAPTGNNEQFF. In DNA form, the CDR3 reads TGCAGCGGCGCCCCTACAGGGAACAATGAGCAGTTCTTC.

The V gene is TRBV15, the J gene TRBJ1-1; possibly TRBD1 for D (6 bases). The CDR3 totals 16 residues. The germline CDR1 and CDR2 sequences are LNHNV and YYDKDF (reference sequence). V was shortened by 0 bases and J by 3 bases, with 14 bases between the two germline ends. The CDR3 loop is CATSRDYRQADTEAFF. CDR3 nucleotide sequence: TGTGCCACCAGCAGAGATTACAGACAGGCCGACACTGAAGCTTTCTTT.

V usage is TRBV7-2 and J usage is TRBJ2-7; weak D call: TRBD1 (5 bases). The CDR3 contains 11 residues. V dropped 1 base and J dropped 12 bases, with 10 bases sitting between them. Germline V gene lookup returns CDR1 SGHTA and CDR2 FQGNSA. DNA for the CDR3: TGTGCCAGCAGCTTAGGCCAGGGCCGGTACTTC. Amino acids: CASSLGQGRYF.

This chain joins TRBV5-1 and TRBJ2-3; D call uncertain. This CDR3 has 14 residues. Germline-derived CDR1 and CDR2 are SGHRS and YFSETQ. The V and J ends lost 0 bases and 2 bases respectively, with 7 bases between them. The CDR3 nucleotides are TGCGCCAGCAGCTTGGGAAAGCCCACAGATACGCAGTATTTT. Translation gives CASSLGKPTDTQYF.

This clone has just a few counts. This chain connects TRBV7-9 to TRBJ2-6, with 7 bases that match TRBD1. The CDR3 totals 18 residues. Per the germline V gene, CDR1 is SEHNR and CDR2 is FQNEAQ (reference sequence). J gave up 4 bases and V 1 base, and 10 bases lay outside the gene matches. CDR3 residues: CASSLVGRGKSGANVLTF. As DNA, the CDR3 is TGTGCCAGCAGCTTAGTTGGCAGGGGGAAGTCCGGGGCCAACGTCCTGACTTTC. The entire variable domain, with the rest obtained from reference TRBV7-9 and TRBJ2-6, is as follows: DTGVSQNPRHKITKRGQNVTFRCDPISEHNRLYWYRQTLGQGPEFLTYFQNEAQLEKSRLLSDRFSAERPKGSFSTLEIQRTEQGDSAMYLCASSLVGRGKSGANVLTFGAGSRLTVL.